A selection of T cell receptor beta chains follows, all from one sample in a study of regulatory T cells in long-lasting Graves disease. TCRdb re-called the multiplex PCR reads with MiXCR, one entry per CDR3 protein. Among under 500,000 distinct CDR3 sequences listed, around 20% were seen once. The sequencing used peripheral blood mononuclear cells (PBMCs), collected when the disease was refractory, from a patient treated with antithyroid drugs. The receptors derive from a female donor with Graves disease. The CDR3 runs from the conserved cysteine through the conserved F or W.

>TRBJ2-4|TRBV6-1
CATRDSGRAAKNIQYF
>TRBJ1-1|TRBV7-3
CASSYRGGYTEAFF
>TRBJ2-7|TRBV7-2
CASSLGGGALSYEQYF
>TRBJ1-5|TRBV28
CAITQGNQPQHF
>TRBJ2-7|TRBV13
CASSASGLAGVLPYEQYF
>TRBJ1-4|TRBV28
CASSSYSEVVSEKLFF
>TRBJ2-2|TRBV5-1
CASSEDITGELFF
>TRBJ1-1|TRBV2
CASSEGEPPTEAFF
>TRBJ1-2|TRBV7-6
CASSPTGEGYTF
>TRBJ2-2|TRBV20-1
CSARTLERRKMNTGELFF
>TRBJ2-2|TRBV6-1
CASSEARGELFF
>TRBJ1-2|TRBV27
CASRPTGLYGYTF
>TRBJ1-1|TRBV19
CASSLLTEMNTEAFF
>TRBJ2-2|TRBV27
CASSPLGASGTGELFF
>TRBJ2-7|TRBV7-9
CASSFGQGARSYEQYF
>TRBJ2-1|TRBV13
CASSISGTSSYNEQFF
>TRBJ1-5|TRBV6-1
CASSEFRGQDQPQHF
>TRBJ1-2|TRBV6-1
CASRRGTGRSTYGYTF
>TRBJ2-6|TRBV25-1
CASSEQTPFSGANVLTF
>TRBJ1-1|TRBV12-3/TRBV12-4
CASRLGGGTEAFF
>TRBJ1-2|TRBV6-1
CASRKQGDYGYTF
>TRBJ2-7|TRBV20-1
CSAAGLAGGDYEQYF
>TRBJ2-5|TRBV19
CASSIGHRWRINQETQYF
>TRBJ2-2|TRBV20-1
CSARTVNTGELFF
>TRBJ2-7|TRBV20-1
CSARDWAGTGGVGEQYF
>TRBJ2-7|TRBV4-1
CASSQEGPAGRYEQYF
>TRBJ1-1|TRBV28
CASSPDREGSTEAFF
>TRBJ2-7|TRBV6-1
CASSPTGNLVYEQYF
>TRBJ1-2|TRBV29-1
CSVDGQGNYGYTF
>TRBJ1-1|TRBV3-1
CASSRSGGPPEAFF
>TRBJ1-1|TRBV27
CASRGPGGALFTEAFF
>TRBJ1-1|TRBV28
CASRNRQVEAEAFF
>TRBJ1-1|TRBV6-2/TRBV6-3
CASRSGTGGGTEAFF
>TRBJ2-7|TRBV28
CASSRLAGENEQYF
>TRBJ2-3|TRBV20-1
CSARDPGTDTQYF
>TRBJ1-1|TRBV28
CASSSKGRAEAFF
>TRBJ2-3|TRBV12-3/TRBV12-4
CASSLGQGAGTQYF
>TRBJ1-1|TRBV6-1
CAIDRNEAFF
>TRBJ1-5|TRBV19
CASSIGPLRGRNSNQPQHF
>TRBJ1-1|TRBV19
CASSIWGSVTEAFF
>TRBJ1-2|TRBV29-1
CSVDNREGGYTF
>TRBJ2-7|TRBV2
CASSELGRGYEQYF
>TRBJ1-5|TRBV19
CASSIGQVGQPQHF
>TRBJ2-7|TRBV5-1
CASRRLRTEPYEQYF
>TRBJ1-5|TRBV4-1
CASSQEDLTGHQPQHF
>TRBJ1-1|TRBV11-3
CASSLEQGTEAFF
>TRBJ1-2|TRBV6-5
CASSYSVTENYGYTF
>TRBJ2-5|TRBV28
CASSFNPGQEVQETQYF
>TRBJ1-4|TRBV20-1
CSADTGATNEKLFF